A single sample gave rise to the 8 T cell receptor beta chains below, sequenced in a study of cytomegalovirus exposure and HLA in healthy donors. This table comes from immunoSEQ multiplex PCR, and its TCRdb copy is limited to in-frame clones, with some not included. The sample yields 150,000 to 200,000 clones, approximately 88% seen once. The specimen was PBMCs. These receptors were obtained from a young man in good health and CMV-seropositive.

This clone has only one observation. This chain links TRBV20-1 with TRBJ2-7, with unresolved D. Germline-derived CDR1 and CDR2 are DFQATT and SNEGSKA (reference sequence). CDR3 length equals 10 residues. V was pared by 5 bases and J by 7 bases, with 9 bases between. The CDR3 loop is CSAQNGEQYF. The CDR3 DNA reads TGCAGTGCTCAGAACGGGGAGCAGTACTTC.

Written as DNA, the CDR3 is TGTGCCTCCTCTGGGGGGGGGCTGGGGAACGGGGAGCTGTTTTTT. Protein: CASSGGGLGNGELFF. J is TRBJ2-2 and V is TRBV28; perhaps TRBD2 as D (7 bases). Germline V gene lookup returns CDR1 MDHEN and CDR2 SYDVKM. V lost 11 bases and J lost 7, with 23 bases in between. The CDR3 length is 15 residues.

The CDR3 here is CASSLADRGPGYTF. The DNA of the CDR3 is TGTGCCAGCAGTCTCGCGGACAGGGGGCCAGGCTACACCTTC. The chain couples TRBV28 to TRBJ1-2; 11 bases line up with TRBD1. The V gene end was trimmed by 5 bases and the J gene end by 8 bases; junction bases not matched to a gene: 7. The CDR3 consists of 14 residues. Per the germline V gene, CDR1 is MDHEN and CDR2 is SYDVKM.

This rearrangement joins TRBV7-7 to TRBJ2-3, with TRBD1 matching 9 bases. Unmatched junction bases numbered 5, after V lost 4 bases and J lost 3 bases. Germline CDR1 reads SSHAT; CDR2 reads FNYEAQ (reference sequence). The CDR3 consists of 15 residues. CDR3 sequence reads: CASSSTGGRTDTQYF. DNA for the CDR3: TGTGCCAGCAGCTCCACAGGGGGCAGGACAGATACGCAGTATTTT.

The chain employs TRBV5-6 and TRBJ2-7; 8 bases are shared with TRBD1. The CDR3 length is 18 residues. Per germline, CDR1 SGHDT and CDR2 YYEEEE. V shed 4 bases and J 2 bases; nucleotides not matched to a gene: 17. The CDR3 spells CASSPPLSSGQAPYEQYF. The CDR3 DNA reads TGTGCCAGCAGCCCTCCACTATCCTCGGGACAGGCGCCCTACGAGCAGTACTTC.

As DNA, the CDR3 is TGCGCCAGCAGCCAGACAGCCGGGGGACAGGGTGACACCATATATTTT. Its translation: CASSQTAGGQGDTIYF. The chain is built from TRBV4-3 and TRBJ1-3, with 9 positions matching TRBD1. The germline gives CDR1 LGHNA, CDR2 YSLEER. The CDR3 is 16 amino acids. J was trimmed by 8 bases and V by 3 bases; bases with no gene match: 11.

This clone was picked up a small number of times. One junction end does not reproduce the germline sequence, and a read error may be involved. This chain uses TRBV28 with TRBJ1-2, with TRBD1 matching over 7 bases. The CDR3 covers 17 residues. The germline gives CDR1 MDHEN, CDR2 SYDVKM. The CDR3, as DNA: TGTGCCGGCAGCAGTTTAGGATCCAGGGGGATGGGCTATGGCTACACCTTC. Its translation is CAGSSLGSRGMGYGYTF.

The V gene is TRBV7-9, the J gene TRBJ1-5; 10 nucleotides match TRBD1. CDR3 length: 17 amino acids. Unmatched junction bases numbered 14, after V lost 5 bases and J lost 7 bases. CDR1 is SEHNR and CDR2 is FQNEAQ in the germline V gene (reference sequence). CDR3 region: CASSRNPLRDRGQPQHF. Written as DNA, the CDR3 is TGTGCCAGCAGCCGCAACCCGCTTCGGGACAGGGGACAGCCCCAGCATTTT.